This T cell receptor (beta chain) was captured by sequencing in a study of T cells after yellow fever vaccination. The authors made TCR cDNA by 5'RACE template switching, adding a universal primer site and UMIs. MiXCR was run by TCRdb on the 5' RACE reads, yielding one entry per CDR3 protein. The table has approximately 600,000 distinct CDR3 sequences, 9% to 15% seen once. This clonotype was seen a few times. Its antigen is currently unknown. Study-wide points: It was the secondary response that reached its peak faster, day 5 versus 15, but it was weaker. Primary-vaccination clones mostly resurfaced post-booster (under 98% CD4, more than 85% CD8).

This TCR came from a man aged 25-45 years who received the YFV17D yellow fever vaccine. The specimen comprised PBMCs, sampled on the day of the yellow fever booster vaccination.

CDR3 bases: TGTGCCAGCAGTGAATTCAGGAGCGGCGAGACCCAGTACTTC. It translates to CASSEFRSGETQYF. This chain uses TRBV2 with TRBJ2-5; tentative D call: TRBD2 (5 bases). Trimming left V 2 bases short and J 5 bases short, with 12 bases between. The CDR3 consists of 14 residues. Germline V gene lookup returns CDR1 SNHLY and CDR2 FYNNEI.